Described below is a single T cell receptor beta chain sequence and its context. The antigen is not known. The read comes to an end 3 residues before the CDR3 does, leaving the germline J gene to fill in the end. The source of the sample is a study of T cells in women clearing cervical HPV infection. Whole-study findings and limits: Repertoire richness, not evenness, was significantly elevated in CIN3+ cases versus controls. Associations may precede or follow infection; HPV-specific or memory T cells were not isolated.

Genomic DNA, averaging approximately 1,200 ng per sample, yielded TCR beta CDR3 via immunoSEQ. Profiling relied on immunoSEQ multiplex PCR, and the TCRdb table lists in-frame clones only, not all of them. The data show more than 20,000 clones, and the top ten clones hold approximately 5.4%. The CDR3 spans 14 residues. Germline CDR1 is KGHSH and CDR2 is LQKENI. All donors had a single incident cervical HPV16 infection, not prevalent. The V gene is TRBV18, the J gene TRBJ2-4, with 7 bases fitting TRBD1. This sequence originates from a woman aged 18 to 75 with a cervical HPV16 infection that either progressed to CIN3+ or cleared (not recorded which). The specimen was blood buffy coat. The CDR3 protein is CASSSTGTVYGQYF. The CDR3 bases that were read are TGTGCCAGCTCATCAACCGGGACAGTCTATGGT.